This T cell receptor beta chain appears in the sequencing data of a study of siplizumab effects on memory and regulatory T cells. General observations from the study: Greater diversity than memory cells seemed evident in naive T cells, which also appeared to be major alloresponse contributors.

As for this clone: The antigen is not known.

Here immunoSEQ multiplex PCR was the method, and the copy in TCRdb shows in-frame clones only, minus some. Found here are around 100,000 clones, approximately 94% of them singletons; the top ten hold about 1.2%. The CDR3 length is 13 residues. CDR1 MNHEY and CDR2 SMNVEV come from the germline V gene (reference sequence). Trimming cost V 5 bases and J 9 bases, with 14 bases left between them. The TCR sequence derives from a human donor in good health. The sequencing input was non-Treg CD4+ T cells sorted from blood. V and J are TRBV27 and TRBJ2-1; a possible D gene is TRBD1 (6 bases). DNA for the CDR3: TGTGCCAGCAGTAATACAGGGTTCGGTGAGCAGTTCTTC. Its translation: CASSNTGFGEQFF.